Below, 20 T cell receptor beta chains from the same sample are listed, as sequenced in a study of radiotherapy plus CTLA-4 blockade in lung cancer. The method was immunoSEQ multiplex PCR; TCRdb's version includes in-frame clones alone and lacks a portion of them. This repertoire shows approximately 48,000 clones, 80% to 90% found once; its top ten account for roughly 5%. Here the sequenced sample was peripheral blood, taken from a patient treated with radiotherapy plus ipilimumab. The receptors were gathered from a human donor with non-small cell lung cancer whose response to radiotherapy plus ipilimumab could not be evaluated.

The sample holds one count of this clone. CDR3 residues: CASHVGPNTEAFF. CDR3 in DNA: TGTGCCAGCCATGTGGGGCCGAACACTGAAGCTTTCTTT. The chain uses TRBV28 and TRBJ1-1, with D maybe TRBD1 (5 bases). V was shortened by 8 bases and J by 1 base, with 11 bases between the two germline ends. The CDR3 sequence is 13 residues long. In germline, CDR1 is MDHEN, CDR2 SYDVKM.

This rearrangement joins TRBV25-1 to TRBJ2-1; 13 nucleotides agree with TRBD2. The germline V gene has CDR1 MGHDK and CDR2 SYGVNS. CDR3 size: 16 residues. Unmatched junction bases numbered 5, after V lost 3 bases and J lost 6 bases. The CDR3 bases are TGTGCCAGCAGTGACACGACTAGCGGGAGGAGCAATGAGCAGTTCTTC. This sequence encodes CASSDTTSGRSNEQFF.

The genes are TRBV28 and TRBJ1-5; TRBD1 matches 7 bases. The V gene's germline CDR1 is MDHEN and CDR2 SYDVKM. This CDR3 contains 14 residues. The V and J ends lost 3 bases and 6 bases, in that order; junction bases with no gene match: 5. The CDR3 spells CASSFRQGGQPQHF. CDR3 bases: TGTGCCAGCAGTTTCAGGCAGGGGGGTCAGCCCCAGCATTTT.

The chain employs TRBV2 and TRBJ1-1; D is unresolved. Trimming removed 6 bases from V and 0 bases from J, with 11 bases in between. Germline lookup yields CDR1 SNHLY and CDR2 FYNNEI. The length of the CDR3 is 14 residues. The CDR3 region is CASRKEAVNTEAFF. As DNA, the CDR3 is TGTGCCAGCAGGAAGGAGGCTGTGAACACTGAAGCTTTCTTT.

The rearrangement uses TRBV2 and TRBJ1-1; D ambiguous. V was cut by 4 bases and J by 3 bases, with 12 bases left in between. The germline V gene has CDR1 SNHLY and CDR2 FYNNEI. The CDR3 spans 14 residues. The CDR3 here is CASSGPLRDTEAFF. The CDR3, as DNA: TGTGCCAGCAGTGGACCGCTGAGGGACACTGAAGCTTTCTTT.

The chain has TRBV4-3 and TRBJ2-5; maybe TRBD1 (6 bases). Germline V gives CDR1 LGHNA, CDR2 YSLEER. V gave up 4 bases and J gave up 5 bases, with 20 bases separating them. The CDR3 sequence is 16 residues long. The CDR3 DNA reads as TGCGCCAGCAGCCTCGGCTCGGGACAAATAGGGGAGACCCAGTACTTC. Translation: CASSLGSGQIGETQYF.

The rearrangement links TRBV7-6 to TRBJ2-1; possible D gene TRBD2, 5 bases. Germline CDR1 SGHVS, CDR2 FNYEAQ. The CDR3 loop spans 13 amino acids. V was trimmed by 3 bases and J by 6 bases, leaving 9 bases between them. The CDR3 reads CASSFFLANEQFF. The CDR3 region has the DNA TGTGCCAGCAGCTTTTTCCTAGCCAATGAGCAGTTCTTC.

The genes are TRBV28 and TRBJ1-2; weak D call: TRBD1 (5 bases). CDR1 and CDR2 (germline): MDHEN, SYDVKM. V lost 7 bases and J 5 bases, leaving 14 bases between the germline ends. The CDR3 is 13 residues long. The CDR3 reads CASKPTGSYGYTF. In DNA form, the CDR3 reads TGTGCCAGCAAACCAACAGGATCTTATGGCTACACCTTC.

The rearrangement joins TRBV5-4 to TRBJ2-3, with unresolved D. V was trimmed by 0 bases and J by 2 bases, leaving 4 bases between them. Germline V gene sequence: CDR1 SGHNT, CDR2 YYREEE (reference sequence). This CDR3 region has 13 residues. In DNA, the CDR3 is TGTGCCAGCAGCTTGGACTCCACAGATACGCAGTATTTT. This codes for CASSLDSTDTQYF.

V usage is TRBV7-8 and J usage is TRBJ1-1; the match to TRBD1 covers 9 bases. The V and J ends lost 7 bases and 9 bases, in that order; junction bases with no gene match: 15. Per germline, CDR1 SGHVS and CDR2 FQNEAQ. CDR3 length equals 15 residues. This CDR3 is CASITLRTGEGKAFF. CDR3 coding DNA: TGTGCCAGCATAACCCTTCGGACAGGGGAAGGGAAAGCTTTCTTT.

The V gene is TRBV11-1, the J gene TRBJ1-1, with a tentative D call TRBD1 (6 bases). CDR1 SGHAT and CDR2 FQDESV come from the germline V gene (reference sequence). The V end was cut by 5 bases, the J end by 1 base, with 14 bases between. This CDR3 spans 15 amino acids. The CDR3 loop reads CASSLLQGANTEAFF. The CDR3 coding sequence is TGTGCCAGCAGCCTTTTACAGGGAGCGAACACTGAAGCTTTCTTT. Variable domain in full (rest from reference TRBV11-1 and TRBJ1-1): EAEVAQSPRYKITEKSQAVAFWCDPISGHATLYWYRQILGQGPELLVQFQDESVVDDSQLPKDRFSAERLKGVDSTLKIQPAELGDSAMYLCASSLLQGANTEAFFGQGTRLTVV.

V usage is TRBV29-1 and J usage is TRBJ2-1, with 7 bases that match TRBD2. Trimming removed 3 bases from V and 10 bases from J; junction bases left unmatched: 9. The length of the CDR3 is 13 residues. Germline CDR1 and CDR2: SQVTM and ANQGSEA. The CDR3 loop reads CSVDATSPMEQFF. CDR3 DNA sequence: TGCAGCGTTGATGCGACTAGCCCCATGGAGCAGTTCTTC.

The rearrangement joins TRBV19 to TRBJ2-7, with 9 nucleotides matching TRBD1. From germline, CDR1 is LNHDA and CDR2 SQIVND (reference sequence). This CDR3 comprises 15 residues. V lost 4 bases to trimming and J lost 3 bases; unmatched junction nucleotides: 7. The CDR3 coding sequence is TGTGCCAGTAGTACCGGGACAGGGTTTGGCTACGAGCAGTACTTC. This gives the protein CASSTGTGFGYEQYF.

The chain combines TRBV5-1 with TRBJ2-5; possibly TRBD1 for D (6 bases). Germline CDR1 reads SGHRS; CDR2 reads YFSETQ. The CDR3 spans 15 residues. The V end was cut by 4 bases, the J end by 2 bases, with 15 bases between. As DNA, the CDR3 is TGCGCCAGCAGCGTAGCCCCAGGGGTACAAGAGACCCAGTACTTC. This encodes CASSVAPGVQETQYF. Complete variable domain (other parts from reference TRBV5-1 and TRBJ2-5): KAGVTQTPRYLIKTRGQQVTLSCSPISGHRSVSWYQQTPGQGLQFLFEYFSETQRNKGNFPGRFSGRQFSNSRSEMNVSTLELGDSALYLCASSVAPGVQETQYFGPGTRLLVL.

The chain links TRBV28 to TRBJ1-5; unclear D gene. The CDR3 totals 14 residues. Trimming took 6 bases from V and 6 from J, leaving 15 bases between them. Germline-derived CDR1 and CDR2 are MDHEN and SYDVKM. CDR3 loop: CASSQPPVGQPQHF. The CDR3 nucleotides read TGTGCCAGCAGCCAACCCCCGGTTGGTCAGCCCCAGCATTTT.

In the case of this clone: This CDR3 is also generated by other DNA sequences in the sample. The V gene is TRBV4-3, the J gene TRBJ2-7; a possible D gene is TRBD1 (6 bases). The length of the CDR3 is 13 residues. CDR1 is LGHNA, CDR2 YSLEER, per germline. The V end lost 2 bases, the J end lost 4 bases, and 9 bases lay between the germline ends. CDR3 sequence reads: CASSQTQGYEQYF. CDR3 bases: TGCGCCAGCAGCCAAACACAGGGTTACGAGCAGTACTTC.

The V gene is TRBV23-1, the J gene TRBJ2-3, with 12 bases matching TRBD2. TRBV23-1 is an open reading frame, and its role is uncertain. The CDR3 is 16 amino acids. V dropped 3 bases and J dropped 8; count of bases not matched to a gene: 9. This CDR3 reads CASSHPRTSGKGTQYF. CDR3 in DNA: TGCGCCAGCAGTCACCCGAGGACTAGCGGGAAGGGTACGCAGTATTTT.

The chain is built from TRBV11-2 and TRBJ2-7; TRBD2 matches at 7 bases. The CDR3 is 11 residues long. The V segment lost 5 bases and the J segment 5 bases; nucleotides outside the gene matches: 0. CDR1 and CDR2 (germline): SGHAT, FQNNGV. DNA of the CDR3: TGTGCCAGCAGCCGGGAGGACGAGCAGTACTTC. Protein product: CASSREDEQYF.

The V gene is TRBV10-3, the J gene TRBJ2-3; D perhaps matches TRBD2 (6 bases). Trimming cost V 4 bases and J 0 bases, with 11 bases left between them. Per the germline V gene, CDR1 is ENHRY and CDR2 is SYGVKD. This CDR3 comprises 15 residues. CDR3 loop: CAISGGELSTDTQYF. The CDR3 region has the DNA TGTGCCATCAGTGGGGGGGAACTGAGCACAGATACGCAGTATTTT.

This clone occurred once. The chain has TRBV27 and TRBJ1-6, with 11 bases identical to TRBD1. There are 15 residues in the CDR3. Germline CDR1 and CDR2: MNHEY and SMNVEV (reference sequence). Trimming at V came to 6 bases and at J to 7 bases, leaving 5 bases not matched to a gene. CDR3 coding DNA: TGTGCCAGCAGCCTCGGGACAGGGGGGAATTCACCCCTCCACTTT. As protein: CASSLGTGGNSPLHF.